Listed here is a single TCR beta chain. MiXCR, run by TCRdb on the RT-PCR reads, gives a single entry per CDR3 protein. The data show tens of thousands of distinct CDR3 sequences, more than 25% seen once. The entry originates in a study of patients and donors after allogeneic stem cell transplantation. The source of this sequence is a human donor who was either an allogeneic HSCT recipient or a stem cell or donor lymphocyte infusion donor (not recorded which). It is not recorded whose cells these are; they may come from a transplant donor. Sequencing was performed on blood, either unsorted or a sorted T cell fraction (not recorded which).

The CDR3 coding sequence is TGCGCCAGCAGCTCGACAGGGGGCGGTTTTTCCTACTCCTACAATGAGCAGTTCTTC. It specifies CASSSTGGGFSYSYNEQFF. J is TRBJ2-1 and V is TRBV5-1; 10 bases line up with TRBD1. Germline assignment: CDR1 SGHRS and CDR2 YFSETQ. The length of the CDR3 is 19 residues. Losses at the gene ends were 3 bases for V and 0 bases for J; bases not matched to a gene: 12.